This T cell receptor (beta chain) was sequenced during a study of shared clonotypes between healthy human individuals. Study-wide context: Each donor had three CD4 naive, three CD4 memory, two CD8 naive and one CD8 memory plate.

The DNA input per sorted-subset replicate PCR was approximately 210 ng, corresponding to 30,000 or so T cell genomes. Libraries were prepared by immunoSEQ multiplex PCR; TCRdb keeps only in-frame clonotypes and omits some of them. The sample holds 2 million to 2.5 million clones, around 92% seen once. Points from the study as a whole: Among the subsets, naive ones generally showed larger estimated richness than memory ones. Genetic and exposure-history diversity was limited by the small donor number.

On this clone itself: Antigen unknown. Other DNA sequences within the sample encode an identical CDR3.

The sequenced material came from naive CD4+ T cells from PBMCs. Stated subset: CD45RA+ positively selected. The clonotype originates from a man aged 18 to 30 in good health. Some clones in this sample may be carry-over from other donors' samples.

The CDR3 region is CASSPGSSTDTQYF. As DNA, the CDR3 is TGTGCCAGCAGCCCCGGTAGTAGCACAGATACGCAGTATTTT. This rearrangement joins TRBV7-9 to TRBJ2-3; unclear D gene. V lost 5 bases and J 0 bases, leaving 9 bases between the germline ends. CDR3 length: 14 residues. Germline V gives CDR1 SEHNR, CDR2 FQNEAQ (reference sequence).